This T cell receptor (beta chain) emerged from a study of T cell responses to AZD1222 COVID-19 vaccine. Second-dose timings of about 4 or about 12 weeks were pooled. Measured with immunoSEQ multiplex PCR; TCRdb has only the in-frame clones, and not every one. The table lists more than 90,000 clones, 70% to 90% of them singletons, with roughly 10% in the top ten. Study findings and constraints: Researchers took repertoire samples only after the peak T cell response had come. Spike-specific TCR breadth and depth went up after people got two AZD1222 doses.

The V and J ends lost 7 bases and 4 bases respectively, with 16 bases between them. The CDR3 spans 14 residues. Germline V gene data show CDR1 as SNHLY and CDR2 as FYNNEI. With respect to this clone: Its target is not known.

This material consisted of peripheral blood, taken 28 days after the second AZD1222 dose. The TCR was taken from an adult who received the AZD1222 COVID-19 vaccine. The V call is TRBV2, the J call TRBJ1-2; D unclear. CDR3 DNA sequence: TGTGCCAGCACGACTGTGACTGGGATCTATGGCTACACCTTC. Encoded protein: CASTTVTGIYGYTF.